This is a list of T cell receptor beta chains from one sample in a study of monozygotic twins with inflammatory bowel disease. TCRdb reprocessed the 5' RACE reads and stores each CDR3 protein as one record, lacking DNA. The sample is made up of 350,000 to 500,000 distinct CDR3 sequences, and the top ten hold about 2.4% of it. The sample was blood. Every receptor here comes from a human donor with ulcerative colitis or Crohn's disease, or a healthy co-twin of an affected twin (not recorded which). Both conserved end residues are part of each CDR3. Fields, in order: V gene, J gene, CDR3 protein.

V gene: TRBV28
J gene: TRBJ1-1
CDR3 protein: CASTLRGTRTEAFF

V gene: TRBV7-2
J gene: TRBJ2-5
CDR3 protein: CASSPRTGKETQYF

V gene: TRBV20-1
J gene: TRBJ1-4
CDR3 protein: CSARDPTTNEKLFF

V gene: TRBV20-1
J gene: TRBJ1-2
CDR3 protein: CSAPSGYGYTF

V gene: TRBV7-6
J gene: TRBJ2-3
CDR3 protein: CASSSDRGSTDTQYF

V gene: TRBV7-9
J gene: TRBJ2-4
CDR3 protein: CASAKGVHSDIQYF

V gene: TRBV7-2
J gene: TRBJ2-7
CDR3 protein: CASSLGGGVREYEQYF

V gene: TRBV2
J gene: TRBJ2-5
CDR3 protein: CASSQTPETQYF

V gene: TRBV10-3
J gene: TRBJ2-3
CDR3 protein: CATTSGRQSTDTQYF

V gene: TRBV10-3
J gene: TRBJ2-1
CDR3 protein: CAVAGVGSYNEQFF

V gene: TRBV5-1
J gene: TRBJ2-3
CDR3 protein: CASSAGTWGDTQYF

V gene: TRBV7-8
J gene: TRBJ2-7
CDR3 protein: CASSFDRSYEQYF

V gene: TRBV27
J gene: TRBJ2-2
CDR3 protein: CASTLFRGHGELFF

V gene: TRBV5-1
J gene: TRBJ2-7
CDR3 protein: CASSLGLAGATSYEQYF

V gene: TRBV11-2
J gene: TRBJ1-5
CDR3 protein: CASSLGAHQPQHF

V gene: TRBV4-1
J gene: TRBJ1-2
CDR3 protein: CASSQAREGLRSLGYTF

V gene: TRBV18
J gene: TRBJ2-5
CDR3 protein: CASSPGQQETQYF

V gene: TRBV5-1
J gene: TRBJ2-2
CDR3 protein: CASSLSRASGELFF

V gene: TRBV18
J gene: TRBJ1-2
CDR3 protein: CASSPMGGAGYGYTF

V gene: TRBV20-1
J gene: TRBJ2-1
CDR3 protein: CSARGPSNEQFF

V gene: TRBV20-1
J gene: TRBJ2-1
CDR3 protein: CSARHTSGFYNEQFF

V gene: TRBV12-3/TRBV12-4
J gene: TRBJ2-7
CDR3 protein: CASTLIQGSSYEQYF

V gene: TRBV4-1
J gene: TRBJ2-7
CDR3 protein: CASSQDGVFGEQYF

V gene: TRBV7-2
J gene: TRBJ1-1
CDR3 protein: CASSQNRGLTEAFF

V gene: TRBV29-1
J gene: TRBJ2-1
CDR3 protein: CSVETGTGDSYNEQFF

V gene: TRBV28
J gene: TRBJ2-7
CDR3 protein: CAGSGTVPYEQYF

V gene: TRBV11-2
J gene: TRBJ2-1
CDR3 protein: CASSARVERDEQFF

V gene: TRBV3-1
J gene: TRBJ1-5
CDR3 protein: CASSQGSGNQPQHF

V gene: TRBV7-8
J gene: TRBJ1-5
CDR3 protein: CASSPLGDYSNQPQHF

V gene: TRBV6-2/TRBV6-3
J gene: TRBJ1-5
CDR3 protein: CASTLARGGSVNQPQHF

V gene: TRBV10-3
J gene: TRBJ2-7
CDR3 protein: CAIRPSGTPYEQYF

V gene: TRBV18
J gene: TRBJ1-1
CDR3 protein: CASSPSSGANTEAFF

V gene: TRBV27
J gene: TRBJ2-3
CDR3 protein: CASNGLAGSTDTQYF

V gene: TRBV6-1
J gene: TRBJ2-7
CDR3 protein: CASRIGTPAAYEQYF

V gene: TRBV7-2
J gene: TRBJ1-3
CDR3 protein: CASSLYGGGNTIYF

V gene: TRBV5-4
J gene: TRBJ2-3
CDR3 protein: CASSLRGGTDTQYF

V gene: TRBV12-3/TRBV12-4
J gene: TRBJ2-6
CDR3 protein: CASSRQAPRSGANVLTF